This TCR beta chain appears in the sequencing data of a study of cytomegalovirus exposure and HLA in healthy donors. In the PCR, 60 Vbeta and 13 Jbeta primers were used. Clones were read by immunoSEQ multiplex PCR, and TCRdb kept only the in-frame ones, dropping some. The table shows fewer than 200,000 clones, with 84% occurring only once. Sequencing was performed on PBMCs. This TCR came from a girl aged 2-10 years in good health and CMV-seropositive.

The chain's CDR3 is CAWSLYTGGFEGYTF. CDR3 nucleotide sequence: TGTGCCTGGAGTCTCTACACAGGGGGGTTCGAGGGCTACACCTTC. This chain connects TRBV30 to TRBJ1-2, with TRBD1 matching 8 bases. The CDR3 covers 15 residues. With 2 bases clipped from V and 8 bases from J, the junction kept 13 bases outside the gene matches. Germline CDR1 reads GTSNPN; CDR2 reads SVGIG (reference sequence).